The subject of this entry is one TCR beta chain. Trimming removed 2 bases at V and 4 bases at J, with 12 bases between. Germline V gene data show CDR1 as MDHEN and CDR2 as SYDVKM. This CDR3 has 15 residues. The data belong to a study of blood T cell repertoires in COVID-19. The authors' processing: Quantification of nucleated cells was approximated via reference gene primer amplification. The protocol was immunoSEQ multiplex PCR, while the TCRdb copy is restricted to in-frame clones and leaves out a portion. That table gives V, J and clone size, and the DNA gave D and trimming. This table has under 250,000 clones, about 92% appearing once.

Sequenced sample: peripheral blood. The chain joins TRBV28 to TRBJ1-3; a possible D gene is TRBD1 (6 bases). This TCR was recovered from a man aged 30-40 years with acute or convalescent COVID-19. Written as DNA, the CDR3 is TGTGCCAGCAGTTTAGGGGGGGCAGGCGGAAACACCATATATTTT. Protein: CASSLGGAGGNTIYF.